This T cell receptor (beta chain) originates from a study of OX40 agonist ivuxolimab in advanced cancers. At the level of the study: The treatment was a fully human IgG2 OX40 agonist, ivuxolimab. Patients were infused with ivuxolimab every 2 weeks at 0.01 to 10 mg/kg. Prior anti-PD-1, anti-PD-L1 or anti-CTLA-4 therapy did not bar entry, and approximately 40% had some. The study's findings and limits: CD4+ and CD8+ T cells in blood underwent clonal expansion by week 6 at 0.1 to 3.0 mg/kg.

About this clone itself: The antigen remains unidentified.

V was clipped by 3 bases and J by 10 bases, with 10 bases between them. CDR1 is KGHSH, CDR2 LQKENI, per germline. This CDR3 has 12 residues. Measured with immunoSEQ multiplex PCR; TCRdb has only the in-frame clones, and not every one. The table lists 80,000 to 95,000 clones, roughly 80% of them singletons. The sequence was obtained from an adult with an advanced solid tumor such as melanoma, head and neck, liver or kidney cancer. The sample was CD4+ or CD8+ T cells sorted from blood, taken in a trial of the OX40 agonist ivuxolimab. The genes are TRBV18 and TRBJ1-5, with D tentatively TRBD1 (6 bases). The CDR3 region is CASSPRGGPQHF. The CDR3 DNA reads as TGTGCCAGCTCACCGAGGGGGGGTCCCCAGCATTTT.